This TCR beta chain was sequenced during a study of blood T cells in healthy people across ages. Findings and limits, study-wide: The long-lived group displayed more naive CD4+ cells, plus higher diversity, than the aged donors did.

It was with a sample-barcoded 5' primer and a J-beta primer mix that a second PCR of roughly 7 to 12 cycles was run. TCRdb re-analysed the 5' RACE reads in MiXCR, keeping a single row per CDR3 protein. The data contain 700,000 or so distinct CDR3 sequences, about 20% of them singletons. This clonotype has just a few counts. Its antigen is unknown. The junction does not match germline at one end; this may be a read error. Germline-derived CDR1 and CDR2 are MNHEY and SVGAGI. The CDR3 spans 13 residues. Sequencing was carried out using blood. This chain links TRBV6-5 with TRBJ2-7; possibly TRBD2 for D (7 bases). This clonotype was sampled from a man between 70 and 80 years old in good health. The CDR3 region is CASSLVWGREQCF. The CDR3 DNA follows: TGTGCCAGCAGTTTGGTTTGGGGGCGGGAGCAGTGCTTC.